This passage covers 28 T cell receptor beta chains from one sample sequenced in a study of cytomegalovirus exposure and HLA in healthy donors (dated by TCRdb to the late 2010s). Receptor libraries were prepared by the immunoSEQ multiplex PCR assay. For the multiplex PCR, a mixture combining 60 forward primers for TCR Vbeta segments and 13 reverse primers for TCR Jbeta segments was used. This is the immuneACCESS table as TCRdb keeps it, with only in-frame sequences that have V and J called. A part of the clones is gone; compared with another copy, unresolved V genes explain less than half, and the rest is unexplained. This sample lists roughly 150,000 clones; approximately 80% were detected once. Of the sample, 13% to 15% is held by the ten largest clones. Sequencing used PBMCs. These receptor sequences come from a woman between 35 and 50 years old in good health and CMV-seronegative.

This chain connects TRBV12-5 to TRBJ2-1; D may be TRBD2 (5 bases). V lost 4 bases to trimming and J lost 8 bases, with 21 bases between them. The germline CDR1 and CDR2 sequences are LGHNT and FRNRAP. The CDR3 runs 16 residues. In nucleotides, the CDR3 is TGTGCTAGTGGTTCCTACGGGATAAATGATAGGGATGAGCAGTTCTTC. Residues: CASGSYGINDRDEQFF.

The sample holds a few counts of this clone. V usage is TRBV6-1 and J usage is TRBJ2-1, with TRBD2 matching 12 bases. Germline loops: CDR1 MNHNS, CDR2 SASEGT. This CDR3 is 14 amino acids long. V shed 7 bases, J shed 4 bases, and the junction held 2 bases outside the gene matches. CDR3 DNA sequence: TGTGCCAGCAAGACTAGCGGGAGTTACAATGAGCAGTTCTTC. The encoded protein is CASKTSGSYNEQFF.

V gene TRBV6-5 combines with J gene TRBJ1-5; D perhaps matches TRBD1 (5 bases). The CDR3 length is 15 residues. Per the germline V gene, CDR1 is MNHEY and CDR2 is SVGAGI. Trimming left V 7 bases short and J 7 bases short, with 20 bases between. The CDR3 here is CASNHAGGSGQPQHF. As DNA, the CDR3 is TGTGCCAGCAACCACGCGGGGGGGTCGGGGCAGCCCCAGCATTTT.

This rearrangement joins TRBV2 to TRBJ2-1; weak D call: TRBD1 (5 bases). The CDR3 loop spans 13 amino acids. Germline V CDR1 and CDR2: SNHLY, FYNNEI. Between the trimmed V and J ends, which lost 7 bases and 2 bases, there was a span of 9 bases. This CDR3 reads CASKQETYNEQFF. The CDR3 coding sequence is TGTGCCAGCAAACAGGAGACCTACAATGAGCAGTTCTTC.

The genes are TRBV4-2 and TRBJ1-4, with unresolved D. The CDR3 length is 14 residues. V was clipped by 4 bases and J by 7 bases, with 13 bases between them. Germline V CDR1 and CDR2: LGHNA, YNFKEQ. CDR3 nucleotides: TGTGCCAGCAGCCTGGGGAGGGCTAGTGAAAAACTGTTTTTT. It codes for CASSLGRASEKLFF.

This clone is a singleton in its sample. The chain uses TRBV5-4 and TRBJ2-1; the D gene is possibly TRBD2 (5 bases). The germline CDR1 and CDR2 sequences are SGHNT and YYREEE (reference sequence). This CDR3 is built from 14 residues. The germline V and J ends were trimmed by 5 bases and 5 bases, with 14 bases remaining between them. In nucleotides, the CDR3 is TGTGCCAGCAGTCGAGGGAGTCTGCACAATGAGCAGTTCTTC. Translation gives CASSRGSLHNEQFF.

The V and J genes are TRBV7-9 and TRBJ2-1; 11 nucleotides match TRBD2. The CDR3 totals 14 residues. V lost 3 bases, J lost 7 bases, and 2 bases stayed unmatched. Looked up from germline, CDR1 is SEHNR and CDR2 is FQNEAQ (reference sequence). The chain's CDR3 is CASSLLAGGNEQFF. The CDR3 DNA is TGTGCCAGCAGCTTGCTAGCGGGGGGAAATGAGCAGTTCTTC.

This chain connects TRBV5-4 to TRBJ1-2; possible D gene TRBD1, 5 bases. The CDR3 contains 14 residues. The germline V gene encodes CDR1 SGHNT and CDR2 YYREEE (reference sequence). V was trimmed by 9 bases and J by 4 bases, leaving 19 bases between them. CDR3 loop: CATPGLGEGYGYTF. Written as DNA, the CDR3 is TGTGCCACCCCCGGATTGGGGGAGGGCTATGGCTACACCTTC.

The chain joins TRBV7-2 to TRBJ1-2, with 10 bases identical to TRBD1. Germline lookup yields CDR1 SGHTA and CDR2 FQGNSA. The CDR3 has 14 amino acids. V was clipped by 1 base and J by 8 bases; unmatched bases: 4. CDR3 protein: CASSLVTGGKGYTF. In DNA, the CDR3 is TGTGCCAGCAGCTTAGTGACAGGGGGCAAGGGCTACACCTTC.

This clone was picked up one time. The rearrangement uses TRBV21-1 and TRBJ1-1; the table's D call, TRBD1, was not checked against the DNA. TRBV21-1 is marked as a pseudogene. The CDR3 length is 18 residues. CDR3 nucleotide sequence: TGTGCCAGCAGCAAAGCCTCAGGAAAGGCTCTGGGGAACACTGAAGCTTTCTTT. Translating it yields CASSKASGKALGNTEAFF.

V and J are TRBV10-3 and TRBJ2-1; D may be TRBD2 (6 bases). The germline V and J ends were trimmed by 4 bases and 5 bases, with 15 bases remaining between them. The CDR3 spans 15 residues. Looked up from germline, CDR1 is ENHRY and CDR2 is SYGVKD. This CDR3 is CAISAPGSRDNEQFF. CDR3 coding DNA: TGTGCCATCAGTGCGCCCGGGAGTCGCGACAATGAGCAGTTCTTC.

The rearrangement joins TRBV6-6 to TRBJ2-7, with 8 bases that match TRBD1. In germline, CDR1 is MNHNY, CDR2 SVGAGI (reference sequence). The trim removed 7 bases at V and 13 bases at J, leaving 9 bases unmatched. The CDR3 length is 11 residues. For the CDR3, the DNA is TGTGCCAGCAACCCAGGACAGGGTATTTACTTC. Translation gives CASNPGQGIYF.

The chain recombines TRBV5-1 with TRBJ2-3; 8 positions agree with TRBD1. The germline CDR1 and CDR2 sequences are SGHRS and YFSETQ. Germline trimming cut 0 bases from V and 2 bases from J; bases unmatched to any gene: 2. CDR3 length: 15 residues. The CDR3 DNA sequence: TGCGCCAGCAGCTTGGGGGGACAGGACACAGATACGCAGTATTTT. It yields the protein CASSLGGQDTDTQYF.

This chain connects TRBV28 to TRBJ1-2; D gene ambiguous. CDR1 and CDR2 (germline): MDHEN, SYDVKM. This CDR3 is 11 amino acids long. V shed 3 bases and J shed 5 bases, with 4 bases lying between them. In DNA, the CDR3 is TGTGCCAGCAGTTTGGAGTATGGCTACACCTTC. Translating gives CASSLEYGYTF.

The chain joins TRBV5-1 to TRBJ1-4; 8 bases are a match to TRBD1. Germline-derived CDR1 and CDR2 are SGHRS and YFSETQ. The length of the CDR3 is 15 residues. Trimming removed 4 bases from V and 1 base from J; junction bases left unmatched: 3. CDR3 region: CASSPGTGTNEKLFF. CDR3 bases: TGCGCCAGCAGCCCGGGGACAGGAACTAATGAAAAACTGTTTTTT.

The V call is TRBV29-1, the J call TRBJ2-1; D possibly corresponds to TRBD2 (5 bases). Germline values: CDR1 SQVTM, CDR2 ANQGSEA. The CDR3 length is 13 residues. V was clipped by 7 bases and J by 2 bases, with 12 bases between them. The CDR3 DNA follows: TGCAGCGGCCTCGGGGTCACCTACAATGAGCAGTTCTTC. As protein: CSGLGVTYNEQFF.

CDR3 bases: TGTGCCAGCAGTTACAGGGGTAATCAGCCCCAGCATTTT. Translated, it gives CASSYRGNQPQHF. This rearrangement joins TRBV6-5 to TRBJ1-5, with D possibly matching TRBD1 (5 bases). V was cut by 2 bases and J by 4 bases, with 6 bases left in between. The CDR3 extends over 13 amino acids. Germline V gene data show CDR1 as MNHEY and CDR2 as SVGAGI.

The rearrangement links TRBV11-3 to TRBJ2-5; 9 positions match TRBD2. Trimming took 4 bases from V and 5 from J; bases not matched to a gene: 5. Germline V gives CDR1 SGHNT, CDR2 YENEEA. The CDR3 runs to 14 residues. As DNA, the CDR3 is TGTGCCAGCAGCTCAGCGGGAGGAGTGGAGACCCAGTACTTC. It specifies CASSSAGGVETQYF.

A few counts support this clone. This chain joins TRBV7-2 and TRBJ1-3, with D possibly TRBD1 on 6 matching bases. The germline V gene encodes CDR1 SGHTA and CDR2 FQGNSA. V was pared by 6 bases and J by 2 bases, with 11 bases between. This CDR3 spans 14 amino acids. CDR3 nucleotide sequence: TGTGCCAGCAGGAGGGGGGGACCTGGAAACACCATATATTTT. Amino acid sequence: CASRRGGPGNTIYF.

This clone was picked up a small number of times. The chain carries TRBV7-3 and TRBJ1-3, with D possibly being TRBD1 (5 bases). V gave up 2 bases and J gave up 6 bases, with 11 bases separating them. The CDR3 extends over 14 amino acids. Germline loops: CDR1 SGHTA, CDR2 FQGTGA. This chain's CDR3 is CASSLSGGVNTIYF. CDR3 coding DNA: TGTGCCAGCAGCTTATCGGGAGGGGTAAACACCATATATTTT.

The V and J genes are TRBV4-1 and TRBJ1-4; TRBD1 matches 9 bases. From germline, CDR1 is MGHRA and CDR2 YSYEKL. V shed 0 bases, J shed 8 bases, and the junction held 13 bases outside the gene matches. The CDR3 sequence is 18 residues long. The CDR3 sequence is CASSQDLGLRTGDEKLFF. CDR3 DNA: TGCGCCAGCAGCCAAGATCTGGGGTTGAGGACAGGGGACGAAAAACTGTTTTTT.

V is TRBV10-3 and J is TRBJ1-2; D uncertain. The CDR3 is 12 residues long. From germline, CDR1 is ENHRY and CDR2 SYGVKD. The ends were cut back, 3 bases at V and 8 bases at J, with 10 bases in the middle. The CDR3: CAISERASGYTF. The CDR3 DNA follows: TGTGCCATCAGTGAAAGAGCGTCAGGCTACACCTTC.

For the CDR3, the DNA is TGTGCCAGCAGCATCCGGACAAACAGGGGGTTGACCTTC. This encodes CASSIRTNRGLTF. The gene calls are TRBV13 and TRBJ1-2, with 8 nucleotides matching TRBD1. The CDR3 extends over 13 amino acids. Germline lookup yields CDR1 PRHDT and CDR2 FYEKMQ (reference sequence). V shed 5 bases and J 14 bases; nucleotides not matched to a gene: 13.

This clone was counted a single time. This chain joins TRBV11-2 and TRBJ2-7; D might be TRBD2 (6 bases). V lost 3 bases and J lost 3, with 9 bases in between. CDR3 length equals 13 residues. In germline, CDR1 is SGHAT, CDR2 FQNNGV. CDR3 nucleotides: TGTGCCAGCAGCTTTGGACTACACTACGAGCAGTACTTC. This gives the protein CASSFGLHYEQYF.

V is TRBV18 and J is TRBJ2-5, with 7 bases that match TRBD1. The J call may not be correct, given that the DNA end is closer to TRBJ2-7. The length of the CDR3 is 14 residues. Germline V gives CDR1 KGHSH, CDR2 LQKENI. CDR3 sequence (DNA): TGTGCCAGCTCACCGCCGACAGGGACCTACGAGCAGTACTTC. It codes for CASSPPTGTYEQYF.

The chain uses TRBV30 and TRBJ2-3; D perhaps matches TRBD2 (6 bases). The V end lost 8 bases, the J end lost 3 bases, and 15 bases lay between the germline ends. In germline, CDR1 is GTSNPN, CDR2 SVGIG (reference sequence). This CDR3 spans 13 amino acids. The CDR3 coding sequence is TGTGCCACCCCCCGGGAGTGGACAGATACGCAGTATTTT. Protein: CATPREWTDTQYF.

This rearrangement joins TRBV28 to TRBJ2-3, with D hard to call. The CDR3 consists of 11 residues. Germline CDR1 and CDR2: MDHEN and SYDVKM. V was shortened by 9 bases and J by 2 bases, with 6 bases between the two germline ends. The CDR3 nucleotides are TGTGCCAGTCAATTCACAGATACGCAGTATTTT. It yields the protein CASQFTDTQYF.

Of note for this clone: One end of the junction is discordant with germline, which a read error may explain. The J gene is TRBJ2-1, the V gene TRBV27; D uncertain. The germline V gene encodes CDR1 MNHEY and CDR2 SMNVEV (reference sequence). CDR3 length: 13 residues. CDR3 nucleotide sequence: TGTGCCAGCAGTTTAGGCTCCAACAATGAGCAGTTCTTC. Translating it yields CASSLGSNNEQFF.